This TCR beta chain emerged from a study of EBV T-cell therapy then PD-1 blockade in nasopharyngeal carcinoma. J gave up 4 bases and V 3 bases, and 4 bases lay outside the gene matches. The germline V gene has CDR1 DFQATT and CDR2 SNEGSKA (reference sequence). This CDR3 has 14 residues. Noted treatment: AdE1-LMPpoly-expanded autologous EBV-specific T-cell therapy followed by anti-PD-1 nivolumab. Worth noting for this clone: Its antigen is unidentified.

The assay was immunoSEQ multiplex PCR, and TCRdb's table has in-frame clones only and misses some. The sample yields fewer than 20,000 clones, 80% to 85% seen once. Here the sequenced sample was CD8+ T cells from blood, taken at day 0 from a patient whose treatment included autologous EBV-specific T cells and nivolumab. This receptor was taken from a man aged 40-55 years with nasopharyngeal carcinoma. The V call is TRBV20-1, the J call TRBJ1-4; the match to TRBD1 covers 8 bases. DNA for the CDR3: TGCAGTGCTAGTGGGACAGGACTTAATGAAAAACTGTTTTTT. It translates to CSASGTGLNEKLFF.